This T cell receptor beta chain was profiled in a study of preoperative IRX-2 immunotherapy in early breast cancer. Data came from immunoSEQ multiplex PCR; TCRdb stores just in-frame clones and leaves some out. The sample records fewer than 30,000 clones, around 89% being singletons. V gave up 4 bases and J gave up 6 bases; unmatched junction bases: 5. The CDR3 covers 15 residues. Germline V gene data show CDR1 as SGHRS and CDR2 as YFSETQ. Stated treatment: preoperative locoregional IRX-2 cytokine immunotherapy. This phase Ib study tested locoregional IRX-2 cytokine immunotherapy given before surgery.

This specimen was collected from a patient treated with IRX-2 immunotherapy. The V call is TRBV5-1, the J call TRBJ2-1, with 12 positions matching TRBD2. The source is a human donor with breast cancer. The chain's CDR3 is CASSVGLAGTNEQFF. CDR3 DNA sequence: TGCGCCAGCAGCGTGGGACTAGCGGGTACCAATGAGCAGTTCTTC.